The entry below describes one T cell receptor beta chain. The sample holds other DNA sequences that translate to the same CDR3. These data come from a study of blood T cell repertoires in COVID-19. Overall study: Both acute and convalescent COVID-19 samples were obtained from the United States, Italy and Spain.

Germline-derived CDR1 and CDR2 are LGHDT and YNNKEL (reference sequence). Trimming stripped 0 bases from V and 5 bases from J, with 10 bases between. There are 14 residues in the CDR3. Participants' reported clinical history set cohort assignment. The authors' processing: Counts of nucleated cells, estimated from reference gene primer amplification, were obtained. TCRdb keeps only in-frame clones here, not all; method: immunoSEQ multiplex PCR. Clonal size and the V and J genes are those of that table, whereas D and trimming came from the DNA. The sample comprises under 300,000 clones, more than 75% of which are singletons, and 2.5% to 3.5% rests with the top ten.

The source material was PBMCs or T cells enriched from blood (not recorded which). The V and J genes are TRBV3-1 (or the pseudogene TRBV3-2) and TRBJ1-2, with D uncertain. The origin of this receptor is a woman in her 40s with acute COVID-19. The CDR3: CASSQDLQSYGYTF. For the CDR3, the DNA is TGTGCCAGCAGCCAAGATCTACAGTCGTATGGCTACACCTTC.